This TCR beta chain is drawn from a study of T cells after yellow fever vaccination (dated by TCRdb to between 2018 and 2020). With regard to the full study: Memory subsets (EM, EMRA, CM and Tscm) were sorted on a BD FACS Aria III using CD3, CD45RA, CCR7 and CD95 staining. To follow T-cell clones before and after primary and booster YFV17D yellow fever vaccination, bulk TCR alpha and beta repertoires were sequenced over time. Sorting of memory subsets took place on days 0, 15 and 45 and at 18 months after primary vaccination, as well as on days 0, 15 and 45 after the 30-year booster. Two healthy male donors, one aged 18 to 30 and one aged 30 to 40 years, made up the cohort. Blood was drawn at multiple timepoints before and after primary and secondary immunization, with bulk PBMC replicates and cell subsets isolated. Libraries from fractions with low cell numbers were prepared with the SMART-Seq v4 Ultra Low Input RNA kit.

Deletion took 2 bases off V and 2 bases off J, with a span of 9 bases between the germline ends. The germline V gene gives CDR1 as SGHRS and CDR2 as YFSETQ. The CDR3 runs 14 residues from the cysteine to the phenylalanine. CDR3 DNA only is kept here, 42 bases in frame from base 1. Data came from an Illumina NovaSeq 6000. TCR cDNA was synthesized by 5'RACE template switching, which introduced a universal primer site and unique molecular identifiers. cDNA synthesis was primed from both the TCR alpha and TCR beta constant segments. Library amplification involved two PCR steps, and the second step added sample barcodes and sequencing adapters. Sequencing of libraries was done on Illumina HiSeq 2500 (2x100 bp) or NovaSeq (2x150 bp). The study's processing was this. Demultiplexing of reads and collapsing into UMI consensus sequences were performed with MIGEC, and V(D)J alignment was carried out with MiXCR. Vaccine-responding clonotypes were defined with edgeR using replicate PBMC samples, requiring FDR below 0.01 and a log2 fold change above 5 up to day 15. Each bulk clonotype was labeled CD4 or CD8 based on which sequenced repertoire, CD4 or CD8, contained the clonotype at higher abundance. To estimate the distribution of each clone across memory phenotypes, clonotype frequencies in memory subsets were weighted by FACS-sorted cell numbers. TCRdb trimmed public reads at Q25 via fastp, called clones via MiXCR and kept in-frame beta chains. Each CDR3 protein appears once, grouped with its most common genes and DNA. In this record, the V and J calls reflect TCRdb's handling and not the investigators' own analysis. The sample has about 27,000 distinct CDR3 sequences on record, 4% to 5% of them singletons. The ten largest clones represent 35% to 45% of the sample.

Results the study describes overall, beyond this receptor: The secondary T-cell response was found to be weaker but faster than the primary response, with a peak reached on day 5 rather than on day 15. A small fraction of clonotypes showed up in both the CD4 and CD8 compartments, probably as a result of convergent recombination. After the booster, most clones that had expanded after primary vaccination were detected again (around 95% of CD4 and more than 80% of CD8), suggesting broad maintenance of memory. In the sorted memory subsets on day 0, nearly all of the vaccine-responding clonotypes fell below detection. The study included only two donors, which limits how far the findings can be generalized. Computational filtering was required because FACS-sorted repertoires could contain abundant contaminating clonotypes from the bulk population.

This clonotype occurred many times. The record has no base qualities; no much larger clone is one base away. Read against the paper, the sample's treatment or condition label means: live attenuated yellow fever vaccine strain. PBMCs were isolated from peripheral blood using a standard Ficoll-Paque protocol. For sorted memory subsets, RNA extraction was done with the RNeasy Micro Kit. The sequence was obtained from a man aged 18-30 years who received the YFV17D yellow fever vaccine. The V and J genes are TRBV5-1 and TRBJ2-3; no confident D gene assignment can be made. Here the sequenced sample was PBMCs, either bulk or a sorted T-cell subset (CD4+, CD8+, memory, or dextramer-sorted; not recorded which), taken on the day of the yellow fever booster vaccination. For the CDR3, the sequence is CASSLRGYTDTQYF. The sequenced DNA: TGCGCCAGCAGCTTACGTGGATACACAGATACGCAGTATTTT. When the CDR3 is completed using the reference TRBV5-1 and TRBJ2-3 genes on either side, the full variable domain is KAGVTQTPRYLIKTRGQQVTLSCSPISGHRSVSWYQQTPGQGLQFLFEYFSETQRNKGNFPGRFSGRQFSNSRSEMNVSTLELGDSALYLCASSLRGYTDTQYFGPGTRLTVL.